Presented here are 3 T cell receptor beta chains from one specimen sequenced in a study of patients and donors after allogeneic stem cell transplantation. TCRdb re-called the RT-PCR reads through MiXCR, storing one row per CDR3 protein. The profile covers about 110,000 distinct CDR3 sequences, with 35% appearing a single time and about 27% taken by the ten largest. Source material: blood, either unsorted or a sorted T cell fraction (not recorded which). These receptors were obtained from a human donor who was either an allogeneic HSCT recipient or a stem cell or donor lymphocyte infusion donor (not recorded which). It is not recorded whose cells these are; they may come from a transplant donor.

The J gene is TRBJ2-3, the V gene TRBV6-2 or TRBV6-3; no definite D call. Germline CDR1 is MNHEY and CDR2 is SVGEGT. There are 13 residues in the CDR3. V lost 7 bases, J lost 4 bases, and 12 bases lay in between. The CDR3 DNA reads as TGTGCCAGCAAACGGGCCGTCGCAGATACGCAGTATTTT. It encodes CASKRAVADTQYF.

The J gene is TRBJ1-5, the V gene TRBV15; the D gene is possibly TRBD1 (6 bases). CDR1 and CDR2 from the germline V gene are LNHNV and YYDKDF (reference sequence). Trimming pared 1 base from V and 4 bases from J, leaving 11 bases between. This CDR3 contains 15 residues. CDR3 amino acids: CATSRVRTDNQPQHF. Written as DNA, the CDR3 is TGTGCCACCAGCAGAGTTCGGACAGATAATCAGCCCCAGCATTTT.

There are a few counts of this clonotype. This chain uses TRBV4-3 with TRBJ1-1, with a possible D match to TRBD1 (6 bases). Germline V CDR1 and CDR2: LGHNA, YSLEER. V was cut by 3 bases and J by 6 bases, with 14 bases left in between. The CDR3 spans 14 residues. The CDR3 sequence: CASSQAQGQPEAFF. Written as DNA, the CDR3 is TGCGCCAGCAGCCAGGCACAGGGCCAGCCTGAAGCTTTCTTT.